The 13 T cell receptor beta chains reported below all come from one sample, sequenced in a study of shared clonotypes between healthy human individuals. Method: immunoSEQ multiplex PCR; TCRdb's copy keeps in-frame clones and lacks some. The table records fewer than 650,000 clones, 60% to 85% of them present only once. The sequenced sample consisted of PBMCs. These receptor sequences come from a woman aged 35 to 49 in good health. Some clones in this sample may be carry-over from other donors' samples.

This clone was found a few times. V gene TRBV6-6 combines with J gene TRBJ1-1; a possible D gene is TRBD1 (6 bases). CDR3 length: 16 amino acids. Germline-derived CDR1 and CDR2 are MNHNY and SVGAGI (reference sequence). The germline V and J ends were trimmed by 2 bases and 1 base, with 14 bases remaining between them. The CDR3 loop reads CASSYILGQKNTEAFF. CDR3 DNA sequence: TGTGCCAGCAGTTACATCCTCGGACAGAAGAACACTGAAGCTTTCTTT.

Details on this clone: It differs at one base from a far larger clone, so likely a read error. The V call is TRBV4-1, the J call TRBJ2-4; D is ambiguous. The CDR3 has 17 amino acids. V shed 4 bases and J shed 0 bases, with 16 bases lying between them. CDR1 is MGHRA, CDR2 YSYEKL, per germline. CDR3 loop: CASSPVESGRAKNIQYF. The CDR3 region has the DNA TGCGCCAGCAGCCCCGTGGAGTCCGGCCGAGCCAAAAACATTCAGTACTTC.

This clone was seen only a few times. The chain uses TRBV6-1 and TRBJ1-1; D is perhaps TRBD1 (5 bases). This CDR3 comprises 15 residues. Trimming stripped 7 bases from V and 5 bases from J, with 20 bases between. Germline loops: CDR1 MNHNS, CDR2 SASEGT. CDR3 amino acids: CASKKMTGGETEAFF. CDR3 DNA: TGTGCCAGCAAGAAAATGACGGGAGGGGAGACTGAAGCTTTCTTT.

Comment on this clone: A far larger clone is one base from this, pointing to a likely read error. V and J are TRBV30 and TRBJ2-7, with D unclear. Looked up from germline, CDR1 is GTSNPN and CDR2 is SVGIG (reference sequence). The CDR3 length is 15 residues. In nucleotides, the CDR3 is TGTGCCTTAGCCTTGGACCAGATAGTGGCCTACGAGCGGTACTTC. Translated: CALALDQIVAYERYF.

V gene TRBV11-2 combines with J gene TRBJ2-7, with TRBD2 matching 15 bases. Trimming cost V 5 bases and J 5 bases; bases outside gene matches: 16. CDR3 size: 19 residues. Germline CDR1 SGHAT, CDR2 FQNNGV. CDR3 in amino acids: CASSLGGLAGGRFGDEQYF. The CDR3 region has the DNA TGTGCCAGCAGCCTCGGGGGACTAGCGGGAGGTCGGTTTGGGGACGAGCAGTACTTC.

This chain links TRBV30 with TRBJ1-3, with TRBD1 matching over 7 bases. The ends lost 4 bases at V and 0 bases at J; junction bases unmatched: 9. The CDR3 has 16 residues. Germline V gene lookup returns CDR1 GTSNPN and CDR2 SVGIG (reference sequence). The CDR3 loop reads CAWMSLGQNSGNTIYF. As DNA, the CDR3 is TGTGCCTGGATGTCGTTGGGACAGAACTCTGGAAACACCATATATTTT.

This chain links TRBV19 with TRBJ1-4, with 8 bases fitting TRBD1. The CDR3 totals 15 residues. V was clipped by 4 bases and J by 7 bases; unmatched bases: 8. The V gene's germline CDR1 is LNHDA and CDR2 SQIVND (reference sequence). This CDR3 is CASSSWGTGGEKLFF. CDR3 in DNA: TGTGCCAGTAGTAGTTGGGGCACAGGGGGTGAAAAACTGTTTTTT.

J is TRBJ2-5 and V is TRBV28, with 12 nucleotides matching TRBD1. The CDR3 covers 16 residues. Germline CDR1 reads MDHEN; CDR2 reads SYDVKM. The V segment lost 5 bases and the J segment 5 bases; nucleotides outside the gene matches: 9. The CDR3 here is CASSHMRDRGRETQYF. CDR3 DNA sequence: TGTGCCAGCAGTCACATGCGGGACAGGGGGCGGGAGACCCAGTACTTC.

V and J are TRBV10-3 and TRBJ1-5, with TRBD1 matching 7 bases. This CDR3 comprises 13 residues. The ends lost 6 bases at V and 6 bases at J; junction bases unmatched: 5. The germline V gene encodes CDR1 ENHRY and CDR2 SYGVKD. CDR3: CAISQGVGQPQHF. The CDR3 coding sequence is TGTGCCATCAGCCAGGGGGTCGGTCAGCCCCAGCATTTT.

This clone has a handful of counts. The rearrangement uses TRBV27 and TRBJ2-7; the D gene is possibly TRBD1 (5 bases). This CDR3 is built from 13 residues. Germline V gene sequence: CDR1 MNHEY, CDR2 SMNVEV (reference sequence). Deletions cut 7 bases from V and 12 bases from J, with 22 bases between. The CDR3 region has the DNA TGTGCCAGCAAGGAGCGCGCAGGACATCTACCGTACTTC. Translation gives CASKERAGHLPYF.

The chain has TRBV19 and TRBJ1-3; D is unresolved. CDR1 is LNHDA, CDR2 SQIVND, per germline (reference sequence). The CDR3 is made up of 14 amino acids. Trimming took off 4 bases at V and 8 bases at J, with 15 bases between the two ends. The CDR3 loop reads CASSTRTPGHTIYF. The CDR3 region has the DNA TGTGCCAGTAGTACCCGGACGCCCGGCCACACCATATATTTT.

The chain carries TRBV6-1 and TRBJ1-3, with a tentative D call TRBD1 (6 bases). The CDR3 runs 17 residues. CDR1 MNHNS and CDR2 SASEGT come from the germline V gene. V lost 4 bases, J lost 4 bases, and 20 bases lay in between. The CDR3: CASSAQKLRQDGNTIYF. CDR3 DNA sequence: TGTGCCAGCAGTGCACAAAAATTAAGACAGGACGGAAACACCATATATTTT.

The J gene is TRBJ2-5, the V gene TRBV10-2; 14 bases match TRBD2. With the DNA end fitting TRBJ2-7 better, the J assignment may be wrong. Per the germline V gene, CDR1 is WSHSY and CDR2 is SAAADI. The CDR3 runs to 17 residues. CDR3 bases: TGCGCCAGCAGTGAAAGTGCGGGACTAGCGGGAGCAGGCGAGCAGTACTTC. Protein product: CASSESAGLAGAGEQYF.